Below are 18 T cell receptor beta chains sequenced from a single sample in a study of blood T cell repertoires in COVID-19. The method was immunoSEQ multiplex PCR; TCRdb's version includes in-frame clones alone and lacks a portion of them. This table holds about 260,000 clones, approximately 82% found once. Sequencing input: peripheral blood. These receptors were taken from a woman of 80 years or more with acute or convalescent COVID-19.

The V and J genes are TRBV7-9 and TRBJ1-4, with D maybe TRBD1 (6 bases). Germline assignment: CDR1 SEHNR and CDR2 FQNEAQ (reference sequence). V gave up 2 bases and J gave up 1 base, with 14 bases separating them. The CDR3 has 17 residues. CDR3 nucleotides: TGTGCCAGCAGCTTACTCCAGGGGATAGGAACTAATGAAAAACTGTTTTTT. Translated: CASSLLQGIGTNEKLFF.

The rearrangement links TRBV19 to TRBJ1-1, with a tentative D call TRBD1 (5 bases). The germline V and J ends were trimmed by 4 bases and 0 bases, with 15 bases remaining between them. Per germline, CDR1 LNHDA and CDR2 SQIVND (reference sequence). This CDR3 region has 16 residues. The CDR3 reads CASSSQGLIMNTEAFF. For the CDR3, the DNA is TGTGCCAGTAGTAGCCAGGGTCTAATCATGAACACTGAAGCTTTCTTT.

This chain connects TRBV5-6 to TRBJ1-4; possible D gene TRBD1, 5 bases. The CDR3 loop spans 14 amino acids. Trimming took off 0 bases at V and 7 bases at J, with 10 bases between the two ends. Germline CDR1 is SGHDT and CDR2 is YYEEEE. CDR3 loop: CASSLGLQVEKLFF. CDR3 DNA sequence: TGTGCCAGCAGCTTGGGGCTACAGGTTGAAAAACTGTTTTTT. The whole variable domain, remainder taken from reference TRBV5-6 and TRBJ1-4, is DAGVTQSPTHLIKTRGQQVTLRCSPKSGHDTVSWYQQALGQGPQFIFQYYEEEERQRGNFPDRFSGHQFPNYSSELNVNALLLGDSALYLCASSLGLQVEKLFFGSGTQLSVL.

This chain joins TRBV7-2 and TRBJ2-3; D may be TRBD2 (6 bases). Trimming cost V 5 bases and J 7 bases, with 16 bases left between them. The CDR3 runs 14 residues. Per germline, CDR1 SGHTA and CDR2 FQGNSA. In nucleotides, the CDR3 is TGTGCCAGCAGCCTCAAGAGGGCGGGGTATACGCAGTATTTT. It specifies CASSLKRAGYTQYF.

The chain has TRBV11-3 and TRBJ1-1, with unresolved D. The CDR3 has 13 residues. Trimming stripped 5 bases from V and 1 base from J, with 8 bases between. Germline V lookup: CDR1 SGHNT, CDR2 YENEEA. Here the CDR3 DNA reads TGTGCCAGCAGCCTAAACAGGAACACTGAAGCTTTCTTT. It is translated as CASSLNRNTEAFF.

DNA of the CDR3: TGTGCCAGCAGCTTACGGTTGTCTAGCGGGACAGATACGCAGTATTTT. It encodes CASSLRLSSGTDTQYF. The chain carries TRBV7-2 and TRBJ2-3; TRBD2 matches at 8 bases. The V gene's germline CDR1 is SGHTA and CDR2 FQGNSA. V trimming: 2 bases; J trimming: 3 bases; junction bases outside the gene matches: 7. This CDR3 contains 16 residues.

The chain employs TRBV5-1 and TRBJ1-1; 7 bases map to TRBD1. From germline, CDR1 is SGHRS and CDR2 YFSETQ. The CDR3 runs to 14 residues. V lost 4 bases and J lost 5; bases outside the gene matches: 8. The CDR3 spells CASSPPQGRTEAFF. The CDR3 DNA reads TGCGCCAGCAGCCCGCCACAGGGGAGGACTGAAGCTTTCTTT.

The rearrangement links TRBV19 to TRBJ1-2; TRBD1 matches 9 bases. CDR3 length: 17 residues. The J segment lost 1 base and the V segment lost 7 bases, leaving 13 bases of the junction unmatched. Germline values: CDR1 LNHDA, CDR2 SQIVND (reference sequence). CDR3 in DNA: TGTGCCAGTACAAGGACAGGGGCACAACTCCTTAACTATGGCTACACCTTC. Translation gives CASTRTGAQLLNYGYTF.

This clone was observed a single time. The CDR3 DNA is TGCGCCAGCAGCCAAGACAGGGTGATGACTGAAGCTTTCTTT. It codes for CASSQDRVMTEAFF. The V call is TRBV4-3, the J call TRBJ1-1; D perhaps matches TRBD1 (5 bases). CDR1 is LGHNA, CDR2 YSLEER, per germline. The CDR3 extends over 14 amino acids. The V and J ends lost 0 bases and 5 bases respectively, with 10 bases between them.

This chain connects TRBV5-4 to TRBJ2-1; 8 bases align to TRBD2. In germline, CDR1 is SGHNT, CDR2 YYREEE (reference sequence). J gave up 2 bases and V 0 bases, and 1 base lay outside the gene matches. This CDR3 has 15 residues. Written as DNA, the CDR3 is TGTGCCAGCAGCTTGGACGGGAGGGCCTACAATGAGCAGTTCTTC. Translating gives CASSLDGRAYNEQFF. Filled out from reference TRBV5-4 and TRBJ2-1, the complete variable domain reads ETGVTQSPTHLIKTRGQQVTLRCSSQSGHNTVSWYQQALGQGPQFIFQYYREEENGRGNFPPRFSGLQFPNYSSELNVNALELDDSALYLCASSLDGRAYNEQFFGPGTRLTVL.

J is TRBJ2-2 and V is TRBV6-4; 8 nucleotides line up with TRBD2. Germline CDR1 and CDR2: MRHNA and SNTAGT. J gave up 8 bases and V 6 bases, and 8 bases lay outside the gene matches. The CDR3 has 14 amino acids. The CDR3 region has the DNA TGTGCCAGCAGACGGGAGGGGTACTCGGGGGAGCTGTTTTTT. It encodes CASRREGYSGELFF.

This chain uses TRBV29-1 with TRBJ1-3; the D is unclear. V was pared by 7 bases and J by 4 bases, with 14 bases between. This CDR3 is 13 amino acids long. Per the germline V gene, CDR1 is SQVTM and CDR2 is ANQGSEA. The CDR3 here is CSGGDLAGNTIYF. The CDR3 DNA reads TGCAGCGGTGGCGATCTAGCCGGAAACACCATATATTTT.

The CDR3 DNA is TGTGCCAGCAGTCCGCCGTCACTAGCGAGGGCCAAGTACTTC. As protein: CASSPPSLARAKYF. The J gene is TRBJ2-7, the V gene TRBV28, with TRBD2 identical over 7 bases. The V gene's germline CDR1 is MDHEN and CDR2 SYDVKM. This CDR3 has 14 amino acids. J lost 11 bases, V lost 5 bases, and 15 bases had no gene match.

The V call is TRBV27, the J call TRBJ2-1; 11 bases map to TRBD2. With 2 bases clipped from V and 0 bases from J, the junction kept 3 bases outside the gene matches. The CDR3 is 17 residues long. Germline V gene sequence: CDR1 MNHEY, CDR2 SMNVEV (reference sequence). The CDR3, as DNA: TGTGCCAGCAGTTTACTAGCGGGAGGCTTCTCCTACAATGAGCAGTTCTTC. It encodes CASSLLAGGFSYNEQFF.

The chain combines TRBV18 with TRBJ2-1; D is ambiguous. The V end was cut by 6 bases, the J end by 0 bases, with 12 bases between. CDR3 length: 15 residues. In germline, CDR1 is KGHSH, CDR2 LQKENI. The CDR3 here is CASSPVPSSYNEQFF. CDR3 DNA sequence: TGTGCCAGCTCCCCAGTACCTAGCTCCTACAATGAGCAGTTCTTC.

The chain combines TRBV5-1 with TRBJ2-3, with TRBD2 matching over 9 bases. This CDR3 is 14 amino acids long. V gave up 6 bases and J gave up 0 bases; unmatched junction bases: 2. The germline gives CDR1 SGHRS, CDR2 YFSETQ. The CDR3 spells CASTAGGSTDTQYF. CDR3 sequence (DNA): TGCGCCAGCACTGCGGGAGGGAGCACAGATACGCAGTATTTT.

The CDR3 here is CASSQVELVLAEPIGELFF. The CDR3, as DNA: TGCGCCAGCAGCCAAGTTGAACTGGTGCTAGCGGAACCAATCGGGGAGCTGTTTTTT. The chain is built from TRBV4-1 and TRBJ2-2; 7 bases align to TRBD2. The junction had 18 bases not matched to a gene; V was cut back by 1 base and J by 7 bases. CDR1 is MGHRA, CDR2 YSYEKL, per germline. There are 19 residues in the CDR3.

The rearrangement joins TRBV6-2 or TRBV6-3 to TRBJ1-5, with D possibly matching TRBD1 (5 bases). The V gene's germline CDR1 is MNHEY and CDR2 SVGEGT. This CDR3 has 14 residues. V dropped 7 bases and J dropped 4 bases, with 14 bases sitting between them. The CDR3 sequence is CASTPGPMNQPQHF. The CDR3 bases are TGTGCCAGCACCCCGGGGCCGATGAATCAGCCCCAGCATTTT.